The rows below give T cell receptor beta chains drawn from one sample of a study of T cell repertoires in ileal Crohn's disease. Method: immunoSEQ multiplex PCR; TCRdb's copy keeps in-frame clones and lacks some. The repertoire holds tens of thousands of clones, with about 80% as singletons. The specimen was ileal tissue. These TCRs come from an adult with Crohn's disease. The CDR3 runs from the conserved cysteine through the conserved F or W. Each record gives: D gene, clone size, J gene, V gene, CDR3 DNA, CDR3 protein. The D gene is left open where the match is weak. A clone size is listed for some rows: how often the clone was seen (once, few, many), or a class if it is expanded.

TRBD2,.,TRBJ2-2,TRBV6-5,TGTGCCAGCAGATTGGGACTAGCGGGAGGGCTGTTTTTT,CASRLGLAGGLFF
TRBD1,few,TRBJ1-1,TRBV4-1,TGCGCCAGCAGCCAAGATCTAAGGGGGCTAAAAACTGAAGCTTTCTTT,CASSQDLRGLKTEAFF
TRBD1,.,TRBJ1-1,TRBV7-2,TGTGCCAGCAGCTTCGGGGACAGGGGTCGAGAAGCTTTCTTT,CASSFGDRGREAFF
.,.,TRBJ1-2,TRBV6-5,TGTGCCAGCAGTTACGGATCAGGGAATGGCTACACCTTC,CASSYGSGNGYTF
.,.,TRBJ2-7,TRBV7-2,TGTGCCAGCAGCTTAGTTCCGTCTTACGAGCAGTACTTC,CASSLVPSYEQYF
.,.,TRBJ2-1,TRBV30,TGTGCCTGGAGTGTAGAACTGCCTCGCGGGCAGTTCTTC,CAWSVELPRGQFF
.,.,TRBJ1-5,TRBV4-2,TGTGCCAGCAGCCACAGGGTGAGCAATCAGCCCCAGCATTTT,CASSHRVSNQPQHF
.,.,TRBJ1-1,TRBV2,TGTGCCAGCATACAGCACACTGAAGCTTTCTTT,CASIQHTEAFF
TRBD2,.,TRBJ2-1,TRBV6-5,TGTGCCAGCAGTTACACCCTAGCGGAGGTGACAAATGAGCAGTTCTTC,CASSYTLAEVTNEQFF
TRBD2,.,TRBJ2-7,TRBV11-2,TGTGCCAGCAGGTTTAGCGGGAGGCCTTACGAGCAGTACTTC,CASRFSGRPYEQYF
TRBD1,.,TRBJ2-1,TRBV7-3,TGTGCCAGCAGTTCACAACCTACGGGACAGGGGTCCGATGAGCAGTTCTTC,CASSSQPTGQGSDEQFF
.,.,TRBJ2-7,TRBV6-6,TGTGCCAGCAGTTACTCTAGGGGATCCTACGAGCAGTACTTC,CASSYSRGSYEQYF
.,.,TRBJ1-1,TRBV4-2,TGTGCCAGCAGCCAAAGATACGGTTCGATGAACACTGAAGCTTTCTTT,CASSQRYGSMNTEAFF
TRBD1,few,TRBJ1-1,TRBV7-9,TGTGCCAGCAGCTTAGTGTTAGGACAGGGGGCAGGCACTGAAGCTTTCTTT,CASSLVLGQGAGTEAFF
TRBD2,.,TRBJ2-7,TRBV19,TGTGCCAGTAGTCCCGAGCGGGGGCTCGAGCAGTACTTC,CASSPERGLEQYF
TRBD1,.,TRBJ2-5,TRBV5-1,TGCGCCAGCAGCATTTCGACAGGGGGGACTGGAGAGACCCAGTACTTC,CASSISTGGTGETQYF
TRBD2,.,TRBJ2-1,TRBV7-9,TGTGCCAGCAGCTTAGGGCTAGCGGGGGGCGATGAGCAGTTCTTC,CASSLGLAGGDEQFF
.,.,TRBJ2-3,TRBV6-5,TGTGCCAGCAGAGCATACACAGATACGCAGTATTTT,CASRAYTDTQYF
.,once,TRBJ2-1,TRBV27,TGTGCCAGCGGACGGGGCTCCTACAATGAGCAGTTCTTC,CASGRGSYNEQFF
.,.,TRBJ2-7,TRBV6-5,TGTGCCAGCAGCCTTGACAGAGTTGCATCCGAGCAGTACTTC,CASSLDRVASEQYF
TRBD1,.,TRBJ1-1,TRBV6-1,TGTGCCAGCAGTGAGGACAGGCTGCCTGAAGCTTTCTTT,CASSEDRLPEAFF
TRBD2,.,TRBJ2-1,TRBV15,TGTGCCACCAGCAGATTTCGGACTAGCGGGATGGGAGGTGAGCAGTTCTTC,CATSRFRTSGMGGEQFF
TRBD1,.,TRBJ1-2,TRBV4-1,TGCGCCAGCAGCTTGATCCCGGGACAGGGAGACTATGGCTACACCTTC,CASSLIPGQGDYGYTF
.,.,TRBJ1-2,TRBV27,TGTGCCAGCAGTTCCCTAGGGACAAGCTATGGCTACACCTTC,CASSSLGTSYGYTF
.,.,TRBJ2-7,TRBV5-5,TGTGCCAGCAGCTTGGTGCAGGATATGGAGTACTTC,CASSLVQDMEYF
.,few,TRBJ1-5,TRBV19,TGTGCCAGTAGTACAGGGGGCAATCAGCCCCAGCATTTT,CASSTGGNQPQHF
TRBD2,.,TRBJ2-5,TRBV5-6,TGTGCCAGCAGCTTCATAGCGGGGAAGGAGACCCAGTACTTC,CASSFIAGKETQYF
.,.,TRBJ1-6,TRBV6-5,TGTGCCAGCAGTTACCAGACTCGTTCACCCCTCCACTTT,CASSYQTRSPLHF
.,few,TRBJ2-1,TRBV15,TGTGCCACCAGTAGAACAGGAGCGGGCTACAATGAGCAGTTCTTC,CATSRTGAGYNEQFF
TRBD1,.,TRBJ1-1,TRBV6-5,TGTGCCAGCAACCGAAATAGGGGGCTGAACACTGAAGCTTTCTTT,CASNRNRGLNTEAFF
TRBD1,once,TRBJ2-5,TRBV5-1,TGCGCCAGCAGCTTGGAGGGACAGGGCAAGCAAGAGACCCAGTACTTC,CASSLEGQGKQETQYF
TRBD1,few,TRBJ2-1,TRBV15,TGTGCCACCAGCAGTCAGACAGGGCCTTTACCTTGGAATGAGCAGTTCTTC,CATSSQTGPLPWNEQFF
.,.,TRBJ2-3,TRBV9,.,CASSVGAGTGLYF
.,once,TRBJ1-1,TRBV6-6,TGTGCCAGCAGGGGAGGGCTTTCGGGCACTGAAGCTTTCTTT,CASRGGLSGTEAFF
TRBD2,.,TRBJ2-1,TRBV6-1,TGTGCCAGCAGACACCTAGCGGGCTCCTACAATGAGCAGTTCTTC,CASRHLAGSYNEQFF
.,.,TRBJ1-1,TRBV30,TGTGCCTGGACAGGAATGAACACTGAAGCTTTCTTT,CAWTGMNTEAFF
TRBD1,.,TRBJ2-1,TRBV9,TGTGCCAGCAGCGTTCTGGGGACAGGCGTGGGTGAGCAGTTCTTC,CASSVLGTGVGEQFF
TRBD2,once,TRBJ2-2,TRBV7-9,TGTGCCAGCAGCCCGCAGCGGGAGTCGAACACCGGGGAGCTGTTTTTT,CASSPQRESNTGELFF
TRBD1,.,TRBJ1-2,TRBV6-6,TGTGCCAGCAGTCCCAGGAGGGGGCAATATGGCTACACCTTC,CASSPRRGQYGYTF
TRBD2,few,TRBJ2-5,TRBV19,TGTGCCAGTAGTATAACCGGGGGGGCCGGTGGGCAGTACTTC,CASSITGGAGGQYF
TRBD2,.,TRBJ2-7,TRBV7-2,TGTGCCAGCAGCCTTGGGGGAGGGAACTACTACGAGCAGTACTTC,CASSLGGGNYYEQYF
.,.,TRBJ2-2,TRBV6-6,TGTGCCAGCGTTCCAAGTTGGCTGCGGGCCGGGGAGCTGTTTTTT,CASVPSWLRAGELFF
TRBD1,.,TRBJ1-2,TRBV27,TGTGCCAGCAGTGACAGGGTACGCGGCTACACCTTC,CASSDRVRGYTF
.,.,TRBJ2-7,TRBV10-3,TGTGCCATCAGTGACGGCAGGGGATCCTACGAGCAGTACTTC,CAISDGRGSYEQYF
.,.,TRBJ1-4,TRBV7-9,TGTGCCAGCAAGGCGGGGTTTGCGACTAATGAAAAACTGTTTTTT,CASKAGFATNEKLFF
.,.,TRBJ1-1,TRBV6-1,TGTGCCAGCAGCCTCTTCGGTGGGAACACTGAAGCTTTCTTT,CASSLFGGNTEAFF
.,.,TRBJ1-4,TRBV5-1,TGCGCCAGCAGCTTGGTAGGGACTCCAAATGAAAAACTGTTTTTT,CASSLVGTPNEKLFF